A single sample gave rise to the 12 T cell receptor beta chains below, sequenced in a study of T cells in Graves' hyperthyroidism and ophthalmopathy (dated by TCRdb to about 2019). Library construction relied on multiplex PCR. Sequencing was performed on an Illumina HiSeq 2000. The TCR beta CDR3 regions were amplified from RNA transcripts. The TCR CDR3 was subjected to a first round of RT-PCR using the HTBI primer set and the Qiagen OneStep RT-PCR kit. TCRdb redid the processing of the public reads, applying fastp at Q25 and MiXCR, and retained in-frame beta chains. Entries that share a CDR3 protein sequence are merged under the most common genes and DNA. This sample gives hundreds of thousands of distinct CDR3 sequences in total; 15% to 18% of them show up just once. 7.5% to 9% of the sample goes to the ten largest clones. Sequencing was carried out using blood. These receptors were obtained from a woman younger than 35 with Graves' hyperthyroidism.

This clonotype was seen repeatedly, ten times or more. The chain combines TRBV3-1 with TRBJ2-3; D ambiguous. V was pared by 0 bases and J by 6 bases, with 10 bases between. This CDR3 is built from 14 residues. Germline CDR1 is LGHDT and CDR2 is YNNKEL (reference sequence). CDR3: CASSQDTVVDTQYF. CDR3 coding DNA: TGTGCCAGCAGCCAAGATACCGTCGTGGATACGCAGTATTTT.

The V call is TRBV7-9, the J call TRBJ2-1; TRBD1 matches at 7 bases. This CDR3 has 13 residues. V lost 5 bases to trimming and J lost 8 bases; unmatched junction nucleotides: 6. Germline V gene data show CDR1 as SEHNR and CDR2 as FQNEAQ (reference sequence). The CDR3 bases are TGTGCCAGCAGCGGACAGGTCGCCGATGAGCAGTTCTTC. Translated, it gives CASSGQVADEQFF.

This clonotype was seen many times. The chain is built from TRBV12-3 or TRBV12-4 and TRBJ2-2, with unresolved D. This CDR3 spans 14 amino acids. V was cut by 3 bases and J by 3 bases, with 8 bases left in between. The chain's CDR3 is CASSFASDTGELFF. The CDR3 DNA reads TGTGCCAGCAGTTTTGCCTCTGACACCGGGGAGCTGTTTTTT.

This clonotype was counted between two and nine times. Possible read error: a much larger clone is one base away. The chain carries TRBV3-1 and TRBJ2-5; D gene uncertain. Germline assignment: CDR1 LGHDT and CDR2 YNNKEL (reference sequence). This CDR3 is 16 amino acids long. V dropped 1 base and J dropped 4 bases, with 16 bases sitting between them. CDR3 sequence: CASSQVLGSIRETQYF. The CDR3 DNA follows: TGTGCCAGCAGCCAAGTATTGGGGTCCATTCGAGAGACCCAGTACTTC.

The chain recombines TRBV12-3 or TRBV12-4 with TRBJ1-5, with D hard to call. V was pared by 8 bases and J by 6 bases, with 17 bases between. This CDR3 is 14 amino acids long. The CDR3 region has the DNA TGTGCCAGCTTGGGAGGACCGGGCGGTCAGCCCCAGCATTTT. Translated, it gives CASLGGPGGQPQHF.

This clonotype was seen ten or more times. CDR3 nucleotides: TGTGCCAGCAGTTTTAAGGGCCATAACGGGGAGCTGTTTTTT. Amino acids: CASSFKGHNGELFF. The gene calls are TRBV12-3 or TRBV12-4 and TRBJ2-2; D is unresolved. V was clipped by 3 bases and J by 7 bases, with 12 bases between them. CDR3 size: 14 residues.

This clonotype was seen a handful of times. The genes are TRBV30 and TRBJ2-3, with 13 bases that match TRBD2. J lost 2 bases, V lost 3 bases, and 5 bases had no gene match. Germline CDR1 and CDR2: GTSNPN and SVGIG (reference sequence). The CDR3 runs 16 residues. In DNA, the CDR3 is TGTGCCTGGAGGCAGACTAGCGGGGGGCACACAGATACGCAGTATTTT. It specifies CAWRQTSGGHTDTQYF.

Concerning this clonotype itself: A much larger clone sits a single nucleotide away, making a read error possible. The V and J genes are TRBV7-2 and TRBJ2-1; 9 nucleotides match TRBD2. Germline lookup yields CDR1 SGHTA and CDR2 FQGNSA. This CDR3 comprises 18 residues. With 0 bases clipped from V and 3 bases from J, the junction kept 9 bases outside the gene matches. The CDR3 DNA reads TGTGCCAGCAGCTTAGCGGTCATAGCGGGGGTTCTCTACAATGAGCAGTTCTTC. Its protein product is CASSLAVIAGVLYNEQFF.

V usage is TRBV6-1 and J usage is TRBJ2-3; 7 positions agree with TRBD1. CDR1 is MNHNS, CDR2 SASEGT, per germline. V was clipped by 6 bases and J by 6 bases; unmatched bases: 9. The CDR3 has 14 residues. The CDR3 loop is CASSPTGNLDTQYF. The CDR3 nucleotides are TGTGCCAGCAGCCCGACAGGGAATTTGGATACGCAGTATTTT.

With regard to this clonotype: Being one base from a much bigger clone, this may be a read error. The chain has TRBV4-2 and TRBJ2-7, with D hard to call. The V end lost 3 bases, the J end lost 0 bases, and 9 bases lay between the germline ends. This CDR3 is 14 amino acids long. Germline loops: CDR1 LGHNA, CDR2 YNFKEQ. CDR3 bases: TGTGCCAGCAGCCACGCATCCTCCTCCTACGAGCAGTACTTC. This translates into CASSHASSSYEQYF.

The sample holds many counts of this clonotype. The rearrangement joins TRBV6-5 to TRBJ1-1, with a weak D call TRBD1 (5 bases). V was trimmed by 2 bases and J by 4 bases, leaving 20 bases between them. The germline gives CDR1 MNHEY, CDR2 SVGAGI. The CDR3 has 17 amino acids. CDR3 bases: TGTGCCAGCAGTTACCGGGACCGAGGCGGCGGGGGCACTGAAGCTTTCTTT. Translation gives CASSYRDRGGGGTEAFF.

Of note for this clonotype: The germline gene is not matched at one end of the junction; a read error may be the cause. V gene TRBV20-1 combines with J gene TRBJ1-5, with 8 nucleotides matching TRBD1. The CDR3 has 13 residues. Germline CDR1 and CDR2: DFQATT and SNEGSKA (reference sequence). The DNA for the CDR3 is TGCAGTGCTCGAGAGACAGGGGAACAGCCCCAGCATTTT. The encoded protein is CSARETGEQPQHF.